Given below is one TCR beta chain in context. A much bigger clone sits one base away, suggesting this may be a read error. This entry is derived from a study of CD8 T cells in ankylosing spondylitis. Germline CDR1 reads SGHTA; CDR2 reads FQGNSA. V gave up 7 bases and J gave up 4 bases, with 12 bases separating them. The length of the CDR3 is 13 residues. Each CDR3 protein is one row after TCRdb ran MiXCR on the 5' RACE reads. The profile shows around 120,000 distinct CDR3 sequences, about a tenth of them singletons. This chain connects TRBV7-2 to TRBJ2-3, with D uncertain. This TCR was recovered from a male donor with ankylosing spondylitis or in good health (not recorded which). Sequencing input: blood, either unsorted or a sorted T cell fraction (not recorded which). CDR3 sequence reads: CASTVPASDTQYF. The CDR3 DNA is TGTGCCAGCACCGTCCCGGCATCAGATACGCAGTATTTT.